This T cell receptor beta chain was captured by sequencing in a study of identifying expanded T cells in peripheral blood. Overall study findings and caveats: Variance in clone template counts between approximately two-week samples significantly increased with total template count across all healthy donors. Differentially abundant clones: roughly 1.2 between replicates, 16.4 at two to three weeks, 19 to 20 at four.

A remark on this clone: No antigen is known for it.

This CDR3 region has 13 residues. Germline values: CDR1 SGHDN, CDR2 FVKESK. V was clipped by 4 bases and J by 2 bases, with 6 bases between them. No infections or other immune events were documented during collection. Data came from immunoSEQ multiplex PCR; TCRdb stores just in-frame clones and leaves some out. Of some 80,000 clones detected, about 90% appear once; the ten largest clones hold roughly 7%. This clonotype originated in a person aged 18 to 70 in good health. The source material was blood. The rearrangement uses TRBV14 and TRBJ2-1; D gene unclear. The chain's CDR3 is CASSPAAYNEQFF. In DNA form, the CDR3 reads TGTGCCAGCAGCCCTGCGGCCTACAATGAGCAGTTCTTC.